What follows are 20 T cell receptor beta chains derived from one specimen sequenced in a study of blood T cell repertoires in COVID-19. Here immunoSEQ multiplex PCR was the method, and the copy in TCRdb shows in-frame clones only, minus some. The table has roughly 62,000 clones, approximately 88% seen once. The specimen sequenced was peripheral blood. These receptors were collected from a man in his thirties or forties with COVID-19, enrolled during active disease.

The chain is built from TRBV27 and TRBJ2-1, with a tentative D call TRBD1 (6 bases). Germline lookup yields CDR1 MNHEY and CDR2 SMNVEV (reference sequence). The CDR3 is made up of 15 amino acids. The V end was cut by 1 base, the J end by 6 bases, with 13 bases between. CDR3 coding DNA: TGTGCCAGCAGTTTATTGAGACAGGTGACCAATGAGCAGTTCTTC. Its translation: CASSLLRQVTNEQFF.

The rearrangement links TRBV18 to TRBJ2-3, with D hard to call. This CDR3 contains 16 residues. Germline-derived CDR1 and CDR2 are KGHSH and LQKENI. Between the trimmed V and J ends, which lost 0 bases and 0 bases, there was a span of 10 bases. This CDR3 reads CASSPPRSSSTDTQYF. Written as DNA, the CDR3 is TGTGCCAGCTCACCACCGAGGAGCTCTAGCACAGATACGCAGTATTTT.

The chain couples TRBV24-1 to TRBJ1-1; D gene uncertain. Germline V gene sequence: CDR1 KGHDR, CDR2 SFDVKD. This CDR3 is 14 amino acids long. Trimming stripped 3 bases from V and 8 bases from J, with 15 bases between. The CDR3 DNA follows: TGTGCCACCAGTGATAGCGGCAAACAGACCGAAGCTTTCTTT. It translates to CATSDSGKQTEAFF.

The CDR3 loop is CASSKGTGGAGMNTEAFF. CDR3 nucleotides: TGTGCCAGCAGTAAAGGGACGGGGGGCGCCGGTATGAACACTGAAGCTTTCTTT. The rearrangement uses TRBV6-1 and TRBJ1-1, with a weak D call TRBD1 (6 bases). CDR1 and CDR2 (germline): MNHNS, SASEGT. The CDR3 sequence is 18 residues long. V dropped 5 bases and J dropped 0 bases, with 22 bases sitting between them.

This clone was detected a few times. This chain joins TRBV18 and TRBJ1-5; weak D call: TRBD1 (5 bases). The V end was cut by 6 bases, the J end by 3 bases, with 15 bases between. CDR3 length: 15 amino acids. Germline CDR1 reads KGHSH; CDR2 reads LQKENI. The CDR3 loop reads CASSQTATANQPQHF. The CDR3 DNA follows: TGTGCCAGCTCGCAGACAGCGACTGCCAATCAGCCCCAGCATTTT.

This clone was picked up a small number of times. V and J are TRBV19 and TRBJ1-1, with D uncertain. This CDR3 region has 15 residues. Germline V gene sequence: CDR1 LNHDA, CDR2 SQIVND (reference sequence). With 4 bases removed from V and 4 bases from J, the gap between germline ends came to 16 bases. The CDR3 sequence is CASSTSLRGGTEAFF. CDR3 DNA sequence: TGTGCCAGTAGTACTTCGTTACGGGGAGGCACTGAAGCTTTCTTT.

This clone was recorded a few times. This rearrangement joins TRBV11-2 to TRBJ2-1; D remains unclear. Germline CDR1 is SGHAT and CDR2 is FQNNGV. The CDR3 runs to 11 residues. The ends were cut back, 8 bases at V and 9 bases at J, with 11 bases in the middle. CDR3 region: CASGGLPEQFF. CDR3 nucleotide sequence: TGTGCCAGCGGCGGCCTTCCTGAGCAGTTCTTC.

J is TRBJ1-1 and V is TRBV19, with a tentative D call TRBD1 (6 bases). Trimming pared 7 bases from V and 3 bases from J, leaving 15 bases between. CDR3 size: 14 residues. CDR1 and CDR2 from the germline V gene are LNHDA and SQIVND (reference sequence). The CDR3 protein is CASTPEGEYTEAFF. Written as DNA, the CDR3 is TGTGCCAGTACCCCAGAGGGGGAGTACACTGAAGCTTTCTTT.

This sequence joins TRBV30 and TRBJ1-5; 7 bases align to TRBD1. Trimming at V came to 3 bases and at J to 5 bases, leaving 13 bases not matched to a gene. Germline V gene lookup returns CDR1 GTSNPN and CDR2 SVGIG (reference sequence). CDR3 length: 16 residues. The CDR3 nucleotides read TGTGCCTGGAGCAAACCACGGGACAGTCCACATCAGCCCCAGCATTTT. Translating gives CAWSKPRDSPHQPQHF.

V gene TRBV4-1 combines with J gene TRBJ1-6; tentative D call: TRBD1 (6 bases). The ends were cut back, 0 bases at V and 8 bases at J, with 11 bases in the middle. Per germline, CDR1 MGHRA and CDR2 YSYEKL. CDR3 length equals 15 residues. Here the CDR3 reads CASSQETGSYSPLHF. CDR3 in DNA: TGCGCCAGCAGCCAAGAAACAGGGAGTTATTCACCCCTCCACTTT.

This clone was picked up one time. The gene calls are TRBV15 and TRBJ1-4; TRBD1 might be the D (5 bases). There are 16 residues in the CDR3. The ends were cut back, 2 bases at V and 8 bases at J, with 18 bases in the middle. Germline-derived CDR1 and CDR2 are LNHNV and YYDKDF (reference sequence). CDR3 bases: TGTGCCACCAGCAGAATCGGGGGACCAGCCGACGAAAAACTGTTTTTT. Its protein product is CATSRIGGPADEKLFF.

This clone has only one observation. This rearrangement joins TRBV2 to TRBJ2-7, with TRBD1 identical over 7 bases. The CDR3 is 13 residues long. Germline CDR1 reads SNHLY; CDR2 reads FYNNEI. The V and J ends lost 7 bases and 4 bases, in that order; junction bases with no gene match: 7. The CDR3 sequence is CASTKGTAYEQYF. For the CDR3, the DNA is TGTGCCAGCACTAAAGGGACAGCATACGAGCAGTACTTC.

This clone was found a few times. CDR3 DNA sequence: TGTGCCAGCAGTTCCGGGACAGGCAATCAGCCCCAGCATTTT. This encodes CASSSGTGNQPQHF. The rearrangement links TRBV6-5 to TRBJ1-5; TRBD1 matches at 7 bases. After removal of 4 bases from V and 2 bases from J, the junction contained 2 bases not matched to a gene. The CDR3 consists of 14 residues. Germline-derived CDR1 and CDR2 are MNHEY and SVGAGI.

CDR3 DNA: TGTGCCAGCAGCGTAGACAGCAACACTGAAGCTTTCTTT. It translates to CASSVDSNTEAFF. The chain links TRBV9 to TRBJ1-1; D is unresolved. Looked up from germline, CDR1 is SGDLS and CDR2 is YYNGEE. V lost 0 bases, J lost 2 bases, and 5 bases lay in between. The CDR3 has 13 amino acids.

The rearrangement links TRBV28 to TRBJ1-6, with 8 bases fitting TRBD1. The CDR3 consists of 15 residues. Germline CDR1 and CDR2: MDHEN and SYDVKM. The J segment lost 9 bases and the V segment lost 5 bases, leaving 9 bases of the junction unmatched. DNA for the CDR3: TGTGCCAGCAGTCGACAGGGGACGGGGAGTTCACCCCTCCACTTT. This codes for CASSRQGTGSSPLHF. Drawing the rest from reference TRBV28 and TRBJ1-6, the complete variable domain is DVKVTQSSRYLVKRTGEKVFLECVQDMDHENMFWYRQDPGLGLRLIYFSYDVKMKEKGDIPEGYSVSREKKERFSLILESASTNQTSMYLCASSRQGTGSSPLHFGNGTRLTVT.

This chain connects TRBV10-3 to TRBJ2-5, with D perhaps TRBD2 (6 bases). Germline lookup yields CDR1 ENHRY and CDR2 SYGVKD. CDR3 length: 14 amino acids. Trimming pared 6 bases from V and 5 bases from J, leaving 16 bases between. The CDR3 bases are TGTGCCATCAGATTTGGGCGGGGTTCGGAGACCCAGTACTTC. Encoded protein: CAIRFGRGSETQYF.

J is TRBJ2-3 and V is TRBV10-3; 7 nucleotides line up with TRBD2. The CDR3 is 13 residues long. J lost 8 bases, V lost 7 bases, and 9 bases had no gene match. The germline gives CDR1 ENHRY, CDR2 SYGVKD. The CDR3 bases are TGTGCCATCACCCCGAGACTAGCTGGTACGCAGTATTTT. Translated, it gives CAITPRLAGTQYF.

The chain combines TRBV9 with TRBJ2-3, with TRBD1 matching over 8 bases. Germline trimming cut 0 bases from V and 2 bases from J; bases unmatched to any gene: 5. CDR1 and CDR2 from the germline V gene are SGDLS and YYNGEE. The CDR3 extends over 16 amino acids. The CDR3 here is CASSVDAGQDTDTQYF. In DNA, the CDR3 is TGTGCCAGCAGCGTAGATGCGGGACAGGACACAGATACGCAGTATTTT.

The chain joins TRBV10-3 to TRBJ1-4; 8 bases fit TRBD1. The CDR3 is 14 residues long. CDR1 is ENHRY, CDR2 SYGVKD, per germline. V lost 6 bases to trimming and J lost 4 bases; unmatched junction nucleotides: 4. This CDR3 is CAIRPGQGNEKLFF. DNA of the CDR3: TGTGCCATCAGACCTGGACAGGGTAATGAAAAACTGTTTTTT.

This clone was counted once. The rearrangement links TRBV7-9 to TRBJ2-1; 11 nucleotides align to TRBD2. Germline lookup yields CDR1 SEHNR and CDR2 FQNEAQ (reference sequence). CDR3 length: 17 amino acids. Losses at the gene ends were 4 bases for V and 9 bases for J; bases not matched to a gene: 14. The CDR3 DNA sequence: TGTGCCAGCAGCTCTCCGGCGACTAGCGGGATTAAGGGTGAGCAGTTCTTC. Translated, it gives CASSSPATSGIKGEQFF.